This TCR beta chain was found in a study of blood T cell repertoires in COVID-19. On the study more broadly: The samples span acute and convalescent COVID-19 from the United States, Italy and Spain. The cDNA or gDNA used as material had been derived from T cells, B-cell-depleted T cells, or PBMCs.

Germline-derived CDR1 and CDR2 are SEHNR and FQNEAQ (reference sequence). The V end was cut by 5 bases, the J end by 4 bases, with 10 bases between. The CDR3 loop spans 13 amino acids. Clones were sequenced by immunoSEQ multiplex PCR, and TCRdb holds only the in-frame ones, with some missing. The sample records a few hundred thousand clones, 90% being singletons. This rearrangement joins TRBV7-9 to TRBJ2-3; possibly TRBD1 for D (6 bases). This TCR was recovered from a woman between 40 and 55 years old with COVID-19, enrolled during active disease. What was sequenced was peripheral blood. The CDR3 coding sequence is TGTGCCAGCAGCCCCCAGGGGCCAGATACGCAGTATTTT. This gives the protein CASSPQGPDTQYF.